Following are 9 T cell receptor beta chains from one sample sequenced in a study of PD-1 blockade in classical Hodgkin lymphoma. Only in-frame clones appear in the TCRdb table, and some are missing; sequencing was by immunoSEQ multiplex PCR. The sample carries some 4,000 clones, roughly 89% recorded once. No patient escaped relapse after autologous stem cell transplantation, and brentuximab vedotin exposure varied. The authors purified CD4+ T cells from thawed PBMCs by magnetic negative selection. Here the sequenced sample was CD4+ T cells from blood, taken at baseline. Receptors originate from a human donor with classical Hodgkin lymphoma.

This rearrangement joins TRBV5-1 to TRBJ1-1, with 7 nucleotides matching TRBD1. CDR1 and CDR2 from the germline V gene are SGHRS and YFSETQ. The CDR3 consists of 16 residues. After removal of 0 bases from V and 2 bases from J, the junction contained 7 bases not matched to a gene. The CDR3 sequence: CASSLAPTGVNTEAFF. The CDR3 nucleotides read TGCGCCAGCAGCTTGGCCCCCACAGGGGTCAACACTGAAGCTTTCTTT.

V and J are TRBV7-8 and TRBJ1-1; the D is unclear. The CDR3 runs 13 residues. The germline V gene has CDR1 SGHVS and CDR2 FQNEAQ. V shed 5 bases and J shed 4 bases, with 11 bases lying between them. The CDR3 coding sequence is TGTGCCAGCAGCCTACTTCCGGGCACTGAAGCTTTCTTT. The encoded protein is CASSLLPGTEAFF.

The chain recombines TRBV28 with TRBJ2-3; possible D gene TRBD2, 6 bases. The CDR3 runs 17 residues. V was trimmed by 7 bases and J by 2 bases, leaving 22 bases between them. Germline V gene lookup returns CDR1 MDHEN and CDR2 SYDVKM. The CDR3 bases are TGTGCCAGCAACCCTTCCGGCCGGCGGGGAGACACAGATACGCAGTATTTT. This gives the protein CASNPSGRRGDTDTQYF.

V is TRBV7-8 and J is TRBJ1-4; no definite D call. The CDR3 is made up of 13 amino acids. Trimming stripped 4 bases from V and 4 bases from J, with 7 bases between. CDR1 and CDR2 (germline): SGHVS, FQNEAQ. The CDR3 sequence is CASSSPLNEKLFF. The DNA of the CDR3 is TGTGCCAGCAGCTCTCCGCTTAATGAAAAACTGTTTTTT.

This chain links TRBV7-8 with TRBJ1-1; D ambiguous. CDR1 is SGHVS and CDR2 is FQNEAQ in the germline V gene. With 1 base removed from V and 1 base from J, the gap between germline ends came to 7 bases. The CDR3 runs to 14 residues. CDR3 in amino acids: CASSLVAGNTEAFF. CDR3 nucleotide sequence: TGTGCCAGCAGCTTAGTGGCCGGGAACACTGAAGCTTTCTTT.

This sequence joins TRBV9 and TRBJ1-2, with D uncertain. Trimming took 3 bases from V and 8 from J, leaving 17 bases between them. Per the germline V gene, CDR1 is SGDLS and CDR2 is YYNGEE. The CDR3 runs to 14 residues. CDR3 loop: CASSALSAAGGYTF. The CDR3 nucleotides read TGTGCCAGCAGCGCCCTAAGTGCGGCGGGCGGCTACACCTTC.

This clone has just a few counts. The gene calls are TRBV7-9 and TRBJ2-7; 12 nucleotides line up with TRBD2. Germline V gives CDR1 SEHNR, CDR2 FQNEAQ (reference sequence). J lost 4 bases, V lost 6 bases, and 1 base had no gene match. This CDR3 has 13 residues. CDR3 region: CASRLAGGYEQYF. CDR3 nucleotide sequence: TGTGCCAGCAGACTAGCGGGGGGATACGAGCAGTACTTC.

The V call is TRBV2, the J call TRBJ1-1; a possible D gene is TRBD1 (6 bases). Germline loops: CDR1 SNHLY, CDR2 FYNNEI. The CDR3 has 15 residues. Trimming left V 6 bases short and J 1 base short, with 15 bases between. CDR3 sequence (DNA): TGTGCCAGCAGCGAACGACAGGCGAGGAACACTGAAGCTTTCTTT. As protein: CASSERQARNTEAFF. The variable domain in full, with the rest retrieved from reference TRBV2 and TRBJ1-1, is EPEVTQTPSHQVTQMGQEVILRCVPISNHLYFYWYRQILGQKVEFLVSFYNNEISEKSEIFDDQFSVERPDGSNFTLKIRSTKLEDSAMYFCASSERQARNTEAFFGQGTRLTVV.

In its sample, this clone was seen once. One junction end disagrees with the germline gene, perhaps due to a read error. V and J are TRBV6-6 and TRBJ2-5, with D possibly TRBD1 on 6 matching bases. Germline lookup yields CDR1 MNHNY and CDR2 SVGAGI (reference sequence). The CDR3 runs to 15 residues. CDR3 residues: CASSHRDGPQVTQYF. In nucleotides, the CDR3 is TGTGCCAGCAGCCACAGGGACGGCCCCCAAGTGACCCAGTACTTC.